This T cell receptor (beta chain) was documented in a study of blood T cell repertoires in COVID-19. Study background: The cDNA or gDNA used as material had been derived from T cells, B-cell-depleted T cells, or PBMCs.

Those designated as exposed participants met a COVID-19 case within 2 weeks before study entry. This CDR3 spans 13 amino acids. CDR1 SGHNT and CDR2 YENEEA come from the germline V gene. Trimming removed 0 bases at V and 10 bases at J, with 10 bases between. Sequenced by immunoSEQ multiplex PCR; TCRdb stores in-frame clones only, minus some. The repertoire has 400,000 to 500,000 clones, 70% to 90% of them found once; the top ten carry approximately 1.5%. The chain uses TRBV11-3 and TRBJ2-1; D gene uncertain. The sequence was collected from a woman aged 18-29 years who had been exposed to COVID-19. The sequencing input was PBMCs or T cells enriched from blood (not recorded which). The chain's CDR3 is CASSLDGVGEQFF. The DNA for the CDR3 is TGTGCCAGCAGCTTAGACGGAGTCGGGGAGCAGTTCTTC.